The source of this T cell receptor (beta chain) is a study of shared clonotypes between healthy human individuals. Using immunoSEQ multiplex PCR, the repertoire was profiled, and TCRdb retains in-frame clones only, with some absent. The sample carries about 1.1 million clones, around three quarters recorded once. The CDR3 sequence is 13 residues long. V lost 0 bases and J lost 8, with 9 bases in between. Looked up from germline, CDR1 is SGHDT and CDR2 is YYEEEE. This rearrangement joins TRBV5-6 to TRBJ2-1; no definite D call. The clonotype originates from a man aged 18 to 30 in good health. Some clones in this sample may be carry-over from other donors' samples. Sequenced: memory CD4+ T cells from PBMCs. Subset: CD45RA-negative fraction. CDR3 in DNA: TGTGCCAGCAGCTTGGCCTATGGGGATGAGCAGTTCTTC. Its translation is CASSLAYGDEQFF.